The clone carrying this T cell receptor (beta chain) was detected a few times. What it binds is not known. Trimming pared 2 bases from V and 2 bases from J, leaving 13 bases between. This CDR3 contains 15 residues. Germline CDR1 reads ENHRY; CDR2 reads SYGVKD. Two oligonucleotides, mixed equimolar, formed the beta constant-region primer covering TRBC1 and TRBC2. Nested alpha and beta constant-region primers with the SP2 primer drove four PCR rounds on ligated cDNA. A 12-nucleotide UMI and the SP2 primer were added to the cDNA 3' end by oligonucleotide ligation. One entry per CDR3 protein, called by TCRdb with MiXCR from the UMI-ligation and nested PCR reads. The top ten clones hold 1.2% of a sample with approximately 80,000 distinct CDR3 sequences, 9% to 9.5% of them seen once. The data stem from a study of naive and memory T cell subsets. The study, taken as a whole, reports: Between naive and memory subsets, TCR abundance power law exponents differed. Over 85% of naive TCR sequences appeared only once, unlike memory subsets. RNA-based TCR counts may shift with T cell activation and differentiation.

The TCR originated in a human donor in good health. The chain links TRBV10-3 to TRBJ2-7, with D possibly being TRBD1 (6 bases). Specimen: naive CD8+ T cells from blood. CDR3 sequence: CAISEPPQGTYEQYF. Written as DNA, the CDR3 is TGTGCCATCAGTGAGCCCCCGCAGGGGACCTACGAGCAGTACTTC.